A single sample gave rise to the 24 T cell receptor beta chains below, sequenced in a study of CD8+CD57+ T cells in acquired aplastic anemia. For sequencing, patients were chosen who had shown expansion of CD8+CD57+ cells by flow cytometry. Template material for TCR beta VDJ and CDR3 profiling consisted of genomic DNA. TCRdb re-analysed the reads in MiXCR, keeping a single row per CDR3 protein. The table lists a few hundred thousand distinct CDR3 sequences, under 55% of them singletons. The sequenced sample was sorted CD4+, CD8+, or CD8+CD57+ T cells (not recorded which) from PBMCs. Receptors originate from a human donor with aplastic anemia.

Worth noting for this clonotype: A read error may be the cause here, since a much bigger clone is one base away. The chain combines TRBV2 with TRBJ1-1; D not certain. Between the trimmed V and J ends, which lost 1 base and 8 bases, there was a span of 8 bases. Germline CDR1 SNHLY, CDR2 FYNNEI. CDR3 length equals 12 residues. The CDR3 loop is CASSEGPVEAFF. The DNA for the CDR3 is TGTGCCAGCAGTGAAGGGCCGGTAGAAGCTTTCTTT.

The gene calls are TRBV2 and TRBJ1-5; D possibly corresponds to TRBD1 (5 bases). The CDR3 is 14 amino acids. Germline lookup yields CDR1 SNHLY and CDR2 FYNNEI. V was trimmed by 8 bases and J by 6 bases, leaving 17 bases between them. In nucleotides, the CDR3 is TGTGCCAGCGATAGGGCAGGGCAAGGTCAGCCCCAGCATTTT. This translates into CASDRAGQGQPQHF.

V gene TRBV7-2 combines with J gene TRBJ1-6, with a weak D call TRBD1 (6 bases). There are 15 residues in the CDR3. Germline CDR1 SGHTA, CDR2 FQGNSA. V lost 5 bases and J 11 bases, leaving 19 bases between the germline ends. CDR3 DNA sequence: TGTGCCAGCAGCCTAGACCAGCTCCAGGGGACACCCCTCCACTTT. Protein product: CASSLDQLQGTPLHF.

J is TRBJ1-2 and V is TRBV11-1, with 8 bases matching TRBD1. The CDR3 spans 17 residues. The V gene's germline CDR1 is SGHAT and CDR2 FQDESV (reference sequence). The V segment lost 0 bases and the J segment 2 bases; nucleotides outside the gene matches: 8. The CDR3 sequence is CASSLAGPTGGNYGYTF. In nucleotides, the CDR3 is TGTGCCAGCAGCTTAGCAGGTCCCACAGGGGGGAACTATGGCTACACCTTC.

The V gene is TRBV20-1, the J gene TRBJ2-3, with D uncertain. Per germline, CDR1 DFQATT and CDR2 SNEGSKA (reference sequence). Deletions cut 6 bases from V and 6 bases from J, with 10 bases between. CDR3 size: 11 residues. This CDR3 reads CSAGSIDTQYF. The CDR3 DNA sequence: TGCAGTGCGGGATCGATCGATACGCAGTATTTT.

The chain couples TRBV7-9 to TRBJ2-1; D remains unclear. Trimming removed 1 base from V and 15 bases from J, with 13 bases in between. The germline V gene has CDR1 SEHNR and CDR2 FQNEAQ (reference sequence). The length of the CDR3 is 12 residues. CDR3 sequence (DNA): TGTGCCAGCAGCTTAGATTCAGTGGGAATGTTCTTC. Translating it yields CASSLDSVGMFF.

In its sample, this clonotype was seen many times. The chain is built from TRBV19 and TRBJ2-5; D gene ambiguous. Germline CDR1 reads LNHDA; CDR2 reads SQIVND (reference sequence). Trimming took 4 bases from V and 7 from J, leaving 10 bases between them. The CDR3 consists of 12 residues. CDR3 DNA: TGTGCCAGTAGTAGCCAGATGGGGACCCAGTACTTC. Translation: CASSSQMGTQYF.

The V call is TRBV9, the J call TRBJ2-6, with D tentatively TRBD1 or TRBD2 (5 bases each). The CDR3 is made up of 19 amino acids. The V gene's germline CDR1 is SGDLS and CDR2 YYNGEE. V shed 3 bases and J shed 1 base, with 20 bases lying between them. The CDR3 loop is CASSAGERGRRSGANVLTF. The CDR3 nucleotides are TGTGCCAGCAGCGCTGGCGAGAGGGGCAGGCGGTCTGGGGCCAACGTCCTGACTTTC.

J is TRBJ2-3 and V is TRBV18, with D maybe TRBD1 (6 bases). The CDR3 is 15 residues long. With 3 bases removed from V and 0 bases from J, the gap between germline ends came to 10 bases. Looked up from germline, CDR1 is KGHSH and CDR2 is LQKENI. CDR3: CASSPPTGSTDTQYF. The DNA for the CDR3 is TGTGCCAGCTCACCCCCTACAGGGAGCACAGATACGCAGTATTTT.

The chain couples TRBV4-2 to TRBJ1-2; D might be TRBD1 (6 bases). The V gene's germline CDR1 is LGHNA and CDR2 YNFKEQ. The CDR3 is 16 amino acids. Trimming removed 5 bases at V and 5 bases at J, with 21 bases between. For the CDR3, the DNA is TGTGCCAGCAGCTCCGATCCTGTTACAGGGTTTTATGGCTACACCTTC. The encoded protein is CASSSDPVTGFYGYTF.

This clonotype was observed a handful of times. This chain connects TRBV27 to TRBJ1-5; tentative D call: TRBD1 (6 bases). Trimming left V 7 bases short and J 5 bases short, with 24 bases between. The CDR3 loop spans 17 amino acids. Germline loops: CDR1 MNHEY, CDR2 SMNVEV (reference sequence). The CDR3 bases are TGTGCCAGCACCCCACCTCCGAGGGGGGTTTGGGATCAGCCCCAGCATTTT. This encodes CASTPPPRGVWDQPQHF.

A word on this clonotype: One end of the junction does not line up with germline, which may come from a read error. This CDR3 is CASSLGQCGEQYF. The CDR3 region has the DNA TGTGCCAGCAGCTTGGGACAGTGTGGGGAGCAGTACTTC. This sequence joins TRBV5-1 and TRBJ2-7; 7 nucleotides agree with TRBD1. The CDR3 contains 13 residues. CDR1 is SGHRS and CDR2 is YFSETQ in the germline V gene.

This clonotype came up once. The chain carries TRBV19 and TRBJ2-6, with D perhaps TRBD2 (6 bases). CDR3 length: 16 amino acids. V was trimmed by 7 bases and J by 3 bases, leaving 16 bases between them. The germline gives CDR1 LNHDA, CDR2 SQIVND (reference sequence). CDR3 sequence (DNA): TGTGCCAGTATGGAGGGACTTAATGGTGGGGCCAACGTCCTGACTTTC. Translating gives CASMEGLNGGANVLTF.

This clonotype was seen at least ten times. The CDR3: CASSEKKAPGHQRHEETQYF. The CDR3 DNA reads TGTGCCAGCAGCGAGAAAAAGGCTCCAGGGCACCAGCGCCATGAAGAGACCCAGTACTTC. V is TRBV9 and J is TRBJ2-5; a possible D gene is TRBD1 (5 bases). V was trimmed by 3 bases and J by 3 bases, leaving 30 bases between them. Germline V gives CDR1 SGDLS, CDR2 YYNGEE. The CDR3 is 20 residues long.

Many counts were recorded for this clonotype. The J gene is TRBJ2-3, the V gene TRBV10-1; 10 positions match TRBD2. Germline CDR1 WNHNN, CDR2 SYGVQD (reference sequence). The ends lost 4 bases at V and 0 bases at J; junction bases unmatched: 7. The CDR3 length is 17 residues. DNA of the CDR3: TGCGCCAGCAGTGCCCCCCCACTAGCGGGGAGCACAGATACGCAGTATTTT. Protein sequence: CASSAPPLAGSTDTQYF.

Comment on this clonotype: This could be a read error, since a much larger clone is one nucleotide away. The J gene is TRBJ1-2, the V gene TRBV14; unclear D gene. Germline assignment: CDR1 SGHDN and CDR2 FVKESK. The CDR3 spans 20 residues. The CDR3 nucleotides read TGTGCCAGCAGGACTACCCCGGGAGGACGGGGAATTCAACGGCCCTATAGCTACACCTTC. Encoded protein: CASRTTPGGRGIQRPYSYTF. Looking up the rest from reference TRBV14 and TRBJ1-2 gives the full variable domain: EAGVTQFPSHSVIEKGQTVTLRCDPISGHDNLYWYRRVMGKEIKFLLHFVKESKQDESGMPNNRFLAERTGGTYSTLKVQPAELEDSGVYFCASRTTPGGRGIQRPYSYTFGSGTRLTVV.

The genes are TRBV29-1 and TRBJ1-2, with D hard to call. The CDR3 totals 10 residues. With 3 bases removed from V and 2 bases from J, the gap between germline ends came to 1 base. Germline CDR1 SQVTM, CDR2 ANQGSEA. CDR3 residues: CSVENYGYTF. The CDR3, as DNA: TGCAGCGTTGAGAACTATGGCTACACCTTC.

This chain connects TRBV6-6 to TRBJ2-7, with D perhaps assigned TRBD1 or TRBD2 (5 bases each). Germline CDR1 reads MNHNY; CDR2 reads SVGAGI (reference sequence). V lost 0 bases to trimming and J lost 5 bases, with 8 bases between them. This CDR3 is 13 amino acids long. CDR3 region: CASSYSVGDEQYF. CDR3 nucleotide sequence: TGTGCCAGCAGTTACTCGGTGGGGGACGAGCAGTACTTC.

This clonotype was seen at least ten times. This chain's CDR3 is CSARGGGDNYEQYF. The CDR3 nucleotides read TGCAGTGCTAGAGGGGGGGGCGACAACTACGAGCAGTACTTC. This chain joins TRBV20-1 and TRBJ2-7, with a possible D match to TRBD2 (7 bases). CDR3 size: 14 residues. CDR1 DFQATT and CDR2 SNEGSKA come from the germline V gene (reference sequence). Trimming took 1 base from V and 3 from J, leaving 13 bases between them.

The chain joins TRBV10-3 to TRBJ1-6; tentative D call: TRBD1 (6 bases). CDR1 is ENHRY, CDR2 SYGVKD, per germline. The CDR3 runs to 14 residues. V lost 1 base and J 8 bases, leaving 9 bases between the germline ends. The CDR3 DNA follows: TGTGCCATCAGTGAGTTGGAGGGGGATTCACCCCTCCACTTT. This codes for CAISELEGDSPLHF.

This clonotype was observed at least ten times. The chain employs TRBV6-1 and TRBJ2-7; 10 bases line up with TRBD1. The J segment lost 2 bases and the V segment lost 7 bases, leaving 8 bases of the junction unmatched. This CDR3 has 15 residues. Germline lookup yields CDR1 MNHNS and CDR2 SASEGT. The CDR3 is CASNRDRGGAYEQYF. CDR3 sequence (DNA): TGTGCCAGCAATCGGGACAGGGGAGGCGCCTACGAGCAGTACTTC.

This clonotype occurred many times. DNA for the CDR3: TGTGCCAGCAGCTTTACGGGATACTCCTACAATGAGCAGTTCTTC. It translates to CASSFTGYSYNEQFF. This chain connects TRBV11-2 to TRBJ2-1; TRBD2 might be the D (5 bases). Germline V gene lookup returns CDR1 SGHAT and CDR2 FQNNGV. With 3 bases removed from V and 0 bases from J, the gap between germline ends came to 9 bases. The CDR3 extends over 15 amino acids.

The chain has TRBV19 and TRBJ1-6, with a tentative D call TRBD1 (6 bases). Germline V gene lookup returns CDR1 LNHDA and CDR2 SQIVND (reference sequence). Trimming took off 3 bases at V and 9 bases at J, with 15 bases between the two ends. The CDR3 runs to 15 residues. CDR3 DNA: TGTGCCAGTAGTATGGGGGCGGGTGGAGGTTCACCCCTCCACTTT. It translates to CASSMGAGGGSPLHF.

This clonotype was counted a few times. The chain uses TRBV5-1 and TRBJ1-3; D unresolved. This CDR3 spans 17 amino acids. CDR1 SGHRS and CDR2 YFSETQ come from the germline V gene. V was pared by 0 bases and J by 1 base, with 14 bases between. CDR3 sequence reads: CASSLEARVSSGNTIYF. The CDR3, as DNA: TGCGCCAGCAGCTTGGAAGCGCGGGTATCGTCTGGAAACACCATATATTTT. Together with reference TRBV5-1 and TRBJ1-3, the CDR3 gives the full variable domain: KAGVTQTPRYLIKTRGQQVTLSCSPISGHRSVSWYQQTPGQGLQFLFEYFSETQRNKGNFPGRFSGRQFSNSRSEMNVSTLELGDSALYLCASSLEARVSSGNTIYFGEGSWLTVV.